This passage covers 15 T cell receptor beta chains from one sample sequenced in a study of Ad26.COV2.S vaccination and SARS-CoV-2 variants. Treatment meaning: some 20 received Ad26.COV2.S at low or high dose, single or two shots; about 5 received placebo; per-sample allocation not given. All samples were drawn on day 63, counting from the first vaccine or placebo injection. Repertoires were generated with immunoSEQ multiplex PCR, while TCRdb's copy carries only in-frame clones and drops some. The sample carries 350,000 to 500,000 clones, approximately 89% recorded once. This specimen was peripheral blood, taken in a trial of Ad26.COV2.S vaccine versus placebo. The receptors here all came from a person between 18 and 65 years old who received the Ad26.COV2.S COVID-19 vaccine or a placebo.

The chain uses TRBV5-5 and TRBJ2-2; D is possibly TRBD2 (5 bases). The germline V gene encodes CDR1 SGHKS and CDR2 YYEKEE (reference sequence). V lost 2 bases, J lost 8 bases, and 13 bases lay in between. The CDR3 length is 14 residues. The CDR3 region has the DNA TGTGCCAGCAGCTTTTTGGGAGAGGCAGGGGAGCTGTTTTTT. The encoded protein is CASSFLGEAGELFF.

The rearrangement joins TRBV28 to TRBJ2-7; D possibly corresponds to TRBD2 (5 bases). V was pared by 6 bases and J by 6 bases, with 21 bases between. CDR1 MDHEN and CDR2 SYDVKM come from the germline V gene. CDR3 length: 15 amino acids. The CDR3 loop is CASRTPGIWWAEQYF. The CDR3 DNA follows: TGTGCCAGCAGAACACCCGGGATTTGGTGGGCCGAGCAGTACTTC.

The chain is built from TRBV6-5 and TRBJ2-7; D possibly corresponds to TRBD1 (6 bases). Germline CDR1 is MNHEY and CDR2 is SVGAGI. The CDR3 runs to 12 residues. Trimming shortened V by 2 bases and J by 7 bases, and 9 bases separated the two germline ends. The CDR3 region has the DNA TGTGCCAGCAGTTACGGGGGACAAGAGCAGTACTTC. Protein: CASSYGGQEQYF.

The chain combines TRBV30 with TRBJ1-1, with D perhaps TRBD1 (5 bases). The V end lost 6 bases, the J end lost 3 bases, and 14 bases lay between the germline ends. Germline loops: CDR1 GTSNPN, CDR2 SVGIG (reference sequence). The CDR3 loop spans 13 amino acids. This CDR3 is CACGGVADTEAFF. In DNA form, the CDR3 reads TGTGCCTGTGGGGGAGTCGCAGACACTGAAGCTTTCTTT.

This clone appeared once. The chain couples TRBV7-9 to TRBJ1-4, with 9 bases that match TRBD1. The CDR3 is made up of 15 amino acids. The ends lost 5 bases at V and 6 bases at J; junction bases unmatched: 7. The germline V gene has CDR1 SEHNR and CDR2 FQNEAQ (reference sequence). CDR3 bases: TGTGCCAGCAGCCCTAGCGGGACAGGGTATGAAAAACTGTTTTTT. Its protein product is CASSPSGTGYEKLFF.

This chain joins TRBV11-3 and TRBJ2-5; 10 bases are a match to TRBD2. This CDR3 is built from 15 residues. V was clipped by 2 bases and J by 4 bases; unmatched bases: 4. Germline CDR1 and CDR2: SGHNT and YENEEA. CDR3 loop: CASSLSLAGRETQYF. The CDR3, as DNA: TGTGCCAGCAGCTTATCACTAGCGGGACGAGAGACCCAGTACTTC.

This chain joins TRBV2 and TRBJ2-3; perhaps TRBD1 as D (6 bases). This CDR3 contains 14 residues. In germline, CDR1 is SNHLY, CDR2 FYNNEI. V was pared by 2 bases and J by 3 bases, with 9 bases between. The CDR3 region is CASSERTETDTQYF. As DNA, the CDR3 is TGTGCCAGCAGTGAAAGGACAGAGACAGATACGCAGTATTTT.

Written as DNA, the CDR3 is TGTGCCAGCAGTGAAACAGCGAGGGAGACCCAGTACTTC. Its protein product is CASSETARETQYF. V is TRBV6-1 and J is TRBJ2-5; D unresolved. The CDR3 totals 13 residues. CDR1 and CDR2 (germline): MNHNS, SASEGT. V was pared by 2 bases and J by 5 bases, with 9 bases between.

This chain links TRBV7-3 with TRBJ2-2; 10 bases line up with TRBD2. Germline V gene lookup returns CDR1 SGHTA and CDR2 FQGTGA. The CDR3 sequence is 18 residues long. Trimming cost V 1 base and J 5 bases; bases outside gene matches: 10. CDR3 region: CASSLIGAGGPPTGELFF. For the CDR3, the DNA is TGTGCCAGCAGCTTAATAGGAGCGGGAGGGCCCCCGACCGGGGAGCTGTTTTTT.

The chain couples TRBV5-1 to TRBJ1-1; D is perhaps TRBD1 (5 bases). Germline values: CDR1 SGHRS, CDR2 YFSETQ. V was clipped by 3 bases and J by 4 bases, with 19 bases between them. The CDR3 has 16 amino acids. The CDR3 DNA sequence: TGCGCCAGCAGCTCAGGCGGGGGGGATTTTCCCACTGAAGCTTTCTTT. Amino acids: CASSSGGGDFPTEAFF.

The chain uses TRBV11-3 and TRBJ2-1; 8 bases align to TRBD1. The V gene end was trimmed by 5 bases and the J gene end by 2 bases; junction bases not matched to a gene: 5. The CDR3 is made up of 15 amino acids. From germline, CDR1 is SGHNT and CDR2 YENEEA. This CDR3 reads CASSPQTGAYNEQFF. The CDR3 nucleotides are TGTGCCAGCAGCCCCCAGACAGGGGCCTACAATGAGCAGTTCTTC.

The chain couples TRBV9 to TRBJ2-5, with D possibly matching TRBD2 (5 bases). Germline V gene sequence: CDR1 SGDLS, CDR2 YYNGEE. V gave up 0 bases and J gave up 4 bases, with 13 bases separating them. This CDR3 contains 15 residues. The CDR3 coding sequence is TGTGCCAGCAGCGTAGGGGCCACGAGGGTAGAGACCCAGTACTTC. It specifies CASSVGATRVETQYF.

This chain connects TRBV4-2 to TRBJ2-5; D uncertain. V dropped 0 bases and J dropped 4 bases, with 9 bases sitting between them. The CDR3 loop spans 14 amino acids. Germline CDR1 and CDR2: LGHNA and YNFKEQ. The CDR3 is CASSQEQVRETQYF. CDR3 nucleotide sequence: TGTGCCAGCAGCCAAGAGCAGGTGCGAGAGACCCAGTACTTC.

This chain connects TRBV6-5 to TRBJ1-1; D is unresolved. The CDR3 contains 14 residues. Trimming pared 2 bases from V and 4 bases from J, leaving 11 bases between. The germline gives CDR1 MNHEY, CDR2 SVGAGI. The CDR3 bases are TGTGCCAGCAGTTACACGGGCTGGGGCACTGAAGCTTTCTTT. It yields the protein CASSYTGWGTEAFF.

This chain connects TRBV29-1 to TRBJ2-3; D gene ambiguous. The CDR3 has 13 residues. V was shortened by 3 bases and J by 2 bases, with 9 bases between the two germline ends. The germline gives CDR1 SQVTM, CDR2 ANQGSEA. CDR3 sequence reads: CSVDWVTTDTQYF. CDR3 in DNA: TGCAGCGTTGATTGGGTGACCACAGATACGCAGTATTTT.